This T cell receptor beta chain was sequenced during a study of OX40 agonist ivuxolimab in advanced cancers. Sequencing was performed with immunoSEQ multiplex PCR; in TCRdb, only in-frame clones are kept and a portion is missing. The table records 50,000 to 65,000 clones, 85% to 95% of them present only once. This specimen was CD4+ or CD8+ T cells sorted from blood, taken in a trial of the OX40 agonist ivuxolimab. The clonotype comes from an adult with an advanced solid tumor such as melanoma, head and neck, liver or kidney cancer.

The CDR3 loop is CASSSGTRNEQFF. CDR3 DNA: TGTGCCAGCAGCTCCGGGACTAGGAATGAGCAGTTCTTC. The rearrangement joins TRBV11-2 to TRBJ2-1, with TRBD2 matching 8 bases. V gave up 4 bases and J gave up 7 bases; unmatched junction bases: 3. The CDR3 has 13 residues. CDR1 is SGHAT and CDR2 is FQNNGV in the germline V gene.